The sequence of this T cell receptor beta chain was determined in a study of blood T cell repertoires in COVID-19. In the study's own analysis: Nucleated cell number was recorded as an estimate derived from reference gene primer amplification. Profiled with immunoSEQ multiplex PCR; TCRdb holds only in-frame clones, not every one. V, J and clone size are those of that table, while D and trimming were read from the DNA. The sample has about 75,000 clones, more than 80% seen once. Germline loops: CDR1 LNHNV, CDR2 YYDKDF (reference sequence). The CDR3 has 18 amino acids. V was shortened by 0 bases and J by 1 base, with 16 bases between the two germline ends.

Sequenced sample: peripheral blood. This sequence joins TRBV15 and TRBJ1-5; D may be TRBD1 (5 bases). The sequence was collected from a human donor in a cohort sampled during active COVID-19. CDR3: CATSRDRQILGSNQPQHF. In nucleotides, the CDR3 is TGTGCCACCAGCAGAGATCGACAGATACTGGGGAGCAATCAGCCCCAGCATTTT.